This TCR beta chain comes out of a study of T cell responses to AZD1222 COVID-19 vaccine. With respect to this clone: The antigen remains undetermined.

Study-level results: Clonal diversity was possibly underestimated; the donors were predominantly white British and more often female. Vaccine-associated CD4 TCRs spanned spike, dominant at 160-218 and 743-854.

Germline CDR1 is MNHEY and CDR2 is SVGAGI. V lost 5 bases and J 5 bases, leaving 15 bases between the germline ends. The CDR3 loop spans 14 amino acids. This table comes from immunoSEQ multiplex PCR, and its TCRdb copy is limited to in-frame clones, with some not included. Of around 94,000 clones in the sample, 85% were seen once. This sequence was found in an adult who received the AZD1222 COVID-19 vaccine. The starting material was peripheral blood, obtained 28 days after the second AZD1222 dose. The chain is built from TRBV6-5 and TRBJ1-1; D may be TRBD1 (6 bases). The CDR3, as DNA: TGTGCCAGCAGTCTAACGGACAGTAGGACTGAAGCTTTCTTT. This codes for CASSLTDSRTEAFF.